The present entry profiles one T cell receptor beta chain with its context. The target antigen is unknown. This specimen comes from a study of T cell responses to AZD1222 COVID-19 vaccine. Some clones are missing from TCRdb's copy, which holds only in-frame ones; the method was immunoSEQ multiplex PCR. The sample yields 150,000 or so clones, about 89% seen once. Study conclusions and caveats: Donor demographics were predominantly white British with a female majority; clonal diversity may be underestimated. Baseline seropositives among AZD1222 recipients totaled only 5 or 6.

Pooled in the analysis were second doses at about 4 or about 12 weeks. Trimming took off 5 bases at V and 0 bases at J, with 11 bases between the two ends. Germline CDR1 SGHDT, CDR2 YYEEEE. The CDR3 is made up of 14 amino acids. This rearrangement joins TRBV5-6 to TRBJ1-2; D is undetermined. Here the sequenced sample was peripheral blood, taken 28 days after the second AZD1222 dose. This TCR came from an adult who received the AZD1222 COVID-19 vaccine. The CDR3: CASSRGGANYGYTF. The CDR3 DNA sequence: TGTGCCAGCAGTCGCGGCGGGGCTAACTATGGCTACACCTTC.